This note documents a single T cell receptor (beta chain) sequence. Its cognate antigen has yet to be identified. The record has no base qualities; no much larger clone is one base away. These data belong to a study of blood T cell repertoires in COVID-19 (dated by TCRdb to about 2020). Regarding the complete study: Samples from collaborators originated in the United States, Italy and Spain and spanned both the acute and convalescent phases of COVID-19. The material from the prospective study consisted of cDNA or gDNA derived from T cells, B-cell-depleted T cells, or PBMCs. The dataset comprised deeply sampled blood TCRbeta repertoires from subjects exposed to, actively infected with, or recovered from COVID-19. A freely available public database, intended as a resource for researchers studying the immune response to SARS-CoV-2, is where the repertoires were released. Samples came from the ongoing ImmuneRACE study (first 160 participants) plus 1,254 subjects from 6 global collaborators. A de-identified subject ID, COVID-19 status, age in years and sex were almost always included in the sample metadata. Where available, HLA class I and class II types were taken from metadata supplied by the sample provider and were not determined by assay-based typing. Paper-wide results and their limitations: The quantity of clinical and demographic metadata differed by source and by participant and was supplied without curation.

TCRbeta CDR3 regions were amplified from genomic DNA by means of the immunoSEQ Assay, a bias-controlled multiplex PCR. For the original study's pipeline: Within the assay, amplification of reference gene primers was used to estimate how many nucleated cells each sample contained. Sequence reads were collapsed and filtered to measure the absolute abundance of every unique TCRbeta CDR3 rearrangement. Productive Simpson clonality was computed per sample as the square root of Simpson's diversity index over productive rearrangements. TCRdb limited this immuneACCESS table to in-frame rearrangements with V and J called. A share of clones is missing; checked studies link under half to unresolved V genes, and the rest is unexplained. The V and J calls and clone size are taken from that table; D and trimming were inferred from the DNA. The sample data list 450,000 to 500,000 clones, and about 90% of these were observed just once. The top ten hold 0.7% of the sample.

In the prospective study, participants were about 18 to 95 years old, resided in around 25 geographic areas of the United States, and were enrolled through a virtual design. To assign participants to cohorts, the prospective study relied on clinical history that participants themselves reported in a screening survey and a study questionnaire. Recovered participants in ImmuneRACE Cohort 3 were defined as having two consecutive negative NP/OP PCR tests, clearance from a healthcare professional, or resolution of symptoms. Mobile phlebotomists in the prospective study collected whole blood, serum and a nasopharyngeal or oropharyngeal swab from every participant. Over a 2-month period, participants in the prospective study had the option of providing additional blood draws and questionnaires. Before DNA extraction, blood samples from the prospective study were shipped at room temperature or frozen.

Inclusive of the bounding cysteine and phenylalanine, the CDR3 is 13 residues long. The kept DNA is CDR3 alone, 39 bases in frame from the first base. Between the V and J ends, shortened by 11 bases and 4 bases respectively, the junction contains 17 bases. Via the germline V gene, CDR1 is MNHEY and CDR2 SVGAGI. Sequenced sample: PBMCs or T cells enriched from blood (not recorded which). The V and J genes are TRBV6-5 and TRBJ1-1; matching of 6 bases hints at TRBD1 as the D gene. This TCR was sampled from a woman aged 18-29 years who had recovered from COVID-19. The DNA reads TGTGCCGGAGCCGGGACACGCAGCACTGAAGCTTTCTTT. It encodes CAGAGTRSTEAFF.